This record covers a single T cell receptor beta chain. Its specificity is not known. The data are from a study of identifying expanded T cells in peripheral blood. Findings and caveats of the study: Across healthy donors, higher total template counts meant significantly greater roughly 2-week count variance. Technical replicates showed about 1.1 changed clones; roughly two weeks roughly 18; four weeks 19.

No infections or other immune events were documented during collection. Profiling relied on immunoSEQ multiplex PCR, and the TCRdb table lists in-frame clones only, not all of them. Here the sample spans more than 75,000 clones, roughly 86% being singletons. Looked up from germline, CDR1 is WNHNN and CDR2 is SYGVQD (reference sequence). Trimming cost V 2 bases and J 3 bases; bases outside gene matches: 10. CDR3 length equals 19 residues. Sequenced material: blood. The gene calls are TRBV10-1 and TRBJ2-2; 12 bases match TRBD2. This receptor was identified in a person between 18 and 75 years old in good health. CDR3 DNA sequence: TGCGCCAGCAGTGAGAGGCTAGCGGGGGGGCCGTTGGACACCGGGGAGCTGTTTTTT. This sequence encodes CASSERLAGGPLDTGELFF.